Presented here are 13 T cell receptor beta chains from one specimen sequenced in a study of T-cell memory formation after mild COVID-19. Using its own MiXCR run on the 5' RACE reads, TCRdb lists one record per CDR3 protein. The repertoire holds about 320,000 distinct CDR3 sequences, roughly an eighth seen once, with under 25% in the top ten. Sample: PBMCs or a T cell subset sorted from them (not recorded which). The receptor source for this set is a man younger than 30 who had mild COVID-19 (a few samples of this study predate the infection). Cell type and time point are not known.

The chain joins TRBV12-3 or TRBV12-4 to TRBJ1-1; no definite D call. Trimming shortened V by 6 bases and J by 1 base, and 12 bases separated the two germline ends. The CDR3 contains 14 residues. As DNA, the CDR3 is TGTGCCAGCAGACTGACCGGCAGGAACACTGAAGCTTTCTTT. Amino acids: CASRLTGRNTEAFF.

The CDR3 region is CASSANQGQGTLHF. The CDR3 coding sequence is TGTGCCAGCAGCGCCAACCAGGGCCAGGGGACCCTCCACTTT. The rearrangement links TRBV11-2 to TRBJ1-6, with D possibly TRBD1 on 6 matching bases. Germline V lookup: CDR1 SGHAT, CDR2 FQNNGV. Trimming stripped 5 bases from V and 14 bases from J, with 19 bases between. CDR3 length equals 14 residues.

The table lists this clonotype with a few counts. The chain uses TRBV5-1 and TRBJ1-6; 7 bases fit TRBD1. J gave up 4 bases and V 0 bases, and 4 bases lay outside the gene matches. Per the germline V gene, CDR1 is SGHRS and CDR2 is YFSETQ. CDR3 length: 16 residues. This CDR3 is CASSLGLQGYNSPLHF. The CDR3 DNA reads as TGCGCCAGCAGCTTGGGGCTACAGGGGTATAATTCACCCCTCCACTTT.

This chain uses TRBV5-1 with TRBJ1-6; 7 nucleotides align to TRBD1. Per germline, CDR1 SGHRS and CDR2 YFSETQ. With V trimmed by 4 bases and J by 8 bases, 6 bases remained unmatched. This CDR3 has 14 residues. CDR3 in amino acids: CASSEDRLHSPLHF. The CDR3 DNA reads TGCGCCAGCAGCGAGGACAGGTTGCATTCACCCCTCCACTTT.

This clonotype was counted between two and nine times. This chain uses TRBV12-3 or TRBV12-4 with TRBJ2-1; 9 bases line up with TRBD2. This CDR3 comprises 15 residues. The V gene end was trimmed by 3 bases and the J gene end by 3 bases; junction bases not matched to a gene: 3. In DNA form, the CDR3 reads TGTGCCAGCAGTTTGGCTAGCGGGGACTACAATGAGCAGTTCTTC. It translates to CASSLASGDYNEQFF.

In this sample, this clonotype turned up a few times. The chain combines TRBV12-3 or TRBV12-4 with TRBJ2-5; a weak D match, TRBD2 (6 bases). The V and J ends lost 7 bases and 4 bases respectively, with 25 bases between them. The CDR3 loop spans 17 amino acids. The CDR3 region is CASTPRSGGVSGETQYF. CDR3 nucleotides: TGTGCCAGCACCCCTAGGTCGGGCGGGGTAAGCGGAGAGACCCAGTACTTC.

This clonotype was found a few times. V and J are TRBV29-1 and TRBJ2-5, with D possibly being TRBD1 (6 bases). Trimming left V 7 bases short and J 5 bases short, with 17 bases between. The germline gives CDR1 SQVTM, CDR2 ANQGSEA. There are 13 residues in the CDR3. CDR3 amino acids: CSGETGRRETQYF. CDR3 in DNA: TGCAGCGGTGAGACAGGCCGCCGTGAGACCCAGTACTTC.

The sample holds a few counts of this clonotype. The chain links TRBV20-1 to TRBJ2-5; 9 bases match TRBD2. J was trimmed by 7 bases and V by 0 bases; bases with no gene match: 12. Germline assignment: CDR1 DFQATT and CDR2 SNEGSKA (reference sequence). The CDR3 runs 16 residues. The CDR3 sequence is CSARDRQAGGYGTQYF. The CDR3 DNA sequence: TGCAGTGCTAGAGATCGCCAGGCGGGGGGGTATGGGACCCAGTACTTC.

V is TRBV7-9 and J is TRBJ1-2; D possibly corresponds to TRBD1 (6 bases). Germline V CDR1 and CDR2: SEHNR, FQNEAQ (reference sequence). V lost 5 bases and J lost 7, with 23 bases in between. The CDR3 runs 16 residues. CDR3 residues: CASSQPGTGNRGGYTF. CDR3 nucleotide sequence: TGTGCCAGCAGCCAACCAGGAACAGGGAATCGGGGTGGCTACACCTTC. The whole variable domain, remainder taken from reference TRBV7-9 and TRBJ1-2, is DTGVSQNPRHKITKRGQNVTFRCDPISEHNRLYWYRQTLGQGPEFLTYFQNEAQLEKSRLLSDRFSAERPKGSFSTLEIQRTEQGDSAMYLCASSQPGTGNRGGYTFGSGTRLTVV.

Comments on this clonotype: One end of the junction is discordant with germline, which a read error may explain. The rearrangement links TRBV7-7 to TRBJ2-1; TRBD2 agrees at 10 bases. The CDR3 spans 14 residues. Germline CDR1 and CDR2: SSHAT and FNYEAQ (reference sequence). In DNA form, the CDR3 reads TGTGCTAGCAGCTCGCTAGCGGGGGACAATGAGCAGTTCTTC. Translating it yields CASSSLAGDNEQFF.

This clonotype has a handful of counts. This chain links TRBV2 with TRBJ2-7; D is ambiguous. The germline V and J ends were trimmed by 2 bases and 5 bases, with 4 bases remaining between them. The CDR3 is made up of 11 amino acids. The V gene's germline CDR1 is SNHLY and CDR2 FYNNEI. CDR3 DNA sequence: TGTGCCAGCAGTGAAACCCACGAGCAGTACGTC. It translates to CASSETHEQYV.

V usage is TRBV7-6 and J usage is TRBJ2-5; 11 nucleotides match TRBD1. V lost 5 bases and J lost 2; bases outside the gene matches: 10. Germline V gene sequence: CDR1 SGHVS, CDR2 FNYEAQ. The CDR3 is 17 amino acids. The CDR3 reads CASSLEAGTGGQETQYF. CDR3 in DNA: TGTGCCAGCAGCCTAGAGGCGGGGACAGGGGGTCAAGAGACCCAGTACTTC.

The chain recombines TRBV7-2 with TRBJ1-6, with D possibly being TRBD1 (6 bases). Looked up from germline, CDR1 is SGHTA and CDR2 is FQGNSA. The ends were cut back, 5 bases at V and 10 bases at J, with 15 bases in the middle. This CDR3 region has 14 residues. The CDR3: CASSRQAERSPLHF. In DNA, the CDR3 is TGTGCCAGCAGCCGACAGGCAGAGAGGTCACCCCTCCACTTT.